The 30 T cell receptor beta chains presented below share a single source sample, sequenced in a study of radiotherapy plus CTLA-4 blockade in lung cancer. Generated by immunoSEQ multiplex PCR, the TCRdb table keeps only in-frame clones and is missing some. The sample lists about 50,000 clones, 70% to 90% seen once, with about a quarter in the top ten. Specimen: peripheral blood, collected from a patient treated with radiotherapy plus ipilimumab. These receptors were obtained from a human donor with non-small cell lung cancer whose response to radiotherapy plus ipilimumab could not be evaluated.

The count of this clone is one. This sequence joins TRBV6-5 and TRBJ2-3; TRBD2 aligns across 7 bases. Germline V gene lookup returns CDR1 MNHEY and CDR2 SVGAGI. This CDR3 has 15 residues. V lost 6 bases and J lost 1; bases outside the gene matches: 7. This chain's CDR3 is CASRKVGGGTDTQYF. The CDR3 DNA follows: TGTGCCAGCAGAAAGGTGGGGGGGGGCACAGATACGCAGTATTTT.

The chain combines TRBV28 with TRBJ2-3, with D possibly matching TRBD1 (6 bases). The V end was cut by 3 bases, the J end by 0 bases, with 10 bases between. The CDR3 runs to 15 residues. The germline V gene has CDR1 MDHEN and CDR2 SYDVKM. CDR3 DNA sequence: TGTGCCAGCAGTTTGGAGGACAGTAGCACAGATACGCAGTATTTT. Amino acid sequence: CASSLEDSSTDTQYF.

The chain is built from TRBV29-1 and TRBJ1-1; 7 positions match TRBD1. The ends lost 7 bases at V and 1 base at J; junction bases unmatched: 6. The CDR3 is made up of 13 amino acids. CDR1 is SQVTM and CDR2 is ANQGSEA in the germline V gene. In nucleotides, the CDR3 is TGCAGCGCCGGACGGACAGGGAACACTGAAGCTTTCTTT. It specifies CSAGRTGNTEAFF. The complete variable domain, with remaining parts taken from reference TRBV29-1 and TRBJ1-1, reads SAVISQKPSRDICQRGTSLTIQCQVDSQVTMMFWYRQQPGQSLTLIATANQGSEATYESGFVIDKFPISRPNLTFSTLTVSNMSPEDSSIYLCSAGRTGNTEAFFGQGTRLTVV.

The gene calls are TRBV5-1 and TRBJ2-3; weak D call: TRBD1 (6 bases). CDR3 size: 15 residues. CDR1 is SGHRS, CDR2 YFSETQ, per germline. Trimming left V 0 bases short and J 1 base short, with 9 bases between. This chain's CDR3 is CASSLDRVGTDTQYF. The CDR3 nucleotides are TGCGCCAGCAGCTTGGACAGGGTTGGCACAGATACGCAGTATTTT. Full variable domain (missing parts from reference TRBV5-1 and TRBJ2-3): KAGVTQTPRYLIKTRGQQVTLSCSPISGHRSVSWYQQTPGQGLQFLFEYFSETQRNKGNFPGRFSGRQFSNSRSEMNVSTLELGDSALYLCASSLDRVGTDTQYFGPGTRLTVL.

CDR3 region: CASSIDLVAGENEQYF. The CDR3 region has the DNA TGTGCCAGTAGTATAGATCTAGTAGCGGGAGAAAACGAGCAGTACTTC. The V call is TRBV19, the J call TRBJ2-7, with 9 bases identical to TRBD2. Germline trimming cut 0 bases from V and 5 bases from J; bases unmatched to any gene: 8. The CDR3 is made up of 16 amino acids. CDR1 is LNHDA and CDR2 is SQIVND in the germline V gene (reference sequence).

The genes are TRBV4-3 and TRBJ2-1; D ambiguous. Trimming shortened V by 0 bases and J by 3 bases, and 9 bases separated the two germline ends. CDR3 length: 15 residues. CDR1 and CDR2 from the germline V gene are LGHNA and YSLEER. CDR3 loop: CASSQDRDFYNEQFF. The CDR3 region has the DNA TGCGCCAGCAGCCAAGATCGCGACTTCTACAATGAGCAGTTCTTC.

V gene TRBV5-4 combines with J gene TRBJ2-5, with 10 bases fitting TRBD2. CDR3 length: 17 amino acids. The V segment lost 0 bases and the J segment 2 bases; nucleotides outside the gene matches: 7. Germline assignment: CDR1 SGHNT and CDR2 YYREEE (reference sequence). CDR3 DNA sequence: TGTGCCAGCAGCTTGGTAGGGCTAGCGGGAGAACAAGAGACCCAGTACTTC. Amino acid sequence: CASSLVGLAGEQETQYF.

The gene calls are TRBV28 and TRBJ2-3; TRBD2 might be the D (6 bases). Germline CDR1 MDHEN, CDR2 SYDVKM. This CDR3 comprises 15 residues. Trimming removed 6 bases from V and 5 bases from J, with 18 bases in between. DNA for the CDR3: TGTGCCAGCAGCCCTAGCGTGGGGTGGGGAGATACGCAGTATTTT. It codes for CASSPSVGWGDTQYF.

The chain uses TRBV29-1 and TRBJ2-5, with D unresolved. The CDR3 runs 13 residues. Germline V gene lookup returns CDR1 SQVTM and CDR2 ANQGSEA. V lost 5 bases to trimming and J lost 7 bases, with 17 bases between them. The DNA for the CDR3 is TGCAGCGTTCTTCTGTCTTTCGGGTCGACCCAGTACTTC. This translates into CSVLLSFGSTQYF.

This rearrangement joins TRBV4-1 to TRBJ1-1; 9 bases map to TRBD1. CDR1 and CDR2 (germline): MGHRA, YSYEKL. There are 15 residues in the CDR3. V dropped 1 base and J dropped 4; count of bases not matched to a gene: 4. The CDR3 DNA sequence: TGCGCCAGCAGCCAAGCACAGGGGGCTCGCACTGAAGCTTTCTTT. This sequence encodes CASSQAQGARTEAFF.

This clone came up many times. The V gene is TRBV30, the J gene TRBJ2-6; D possibly corresponds to TRBD1 (6 bases). The CDR3 runs to 14 residues. CDR1 and CDR2 from the germline V gene are GTSNPN and SVGIG (reference sequence). V lost 3 bases and J 6 bases, leaving 12 bases between the germline ends. CDR3 protein: CAWRLQGVANVLTF. For the CDR3, the DNA is TGTGCCTGGAGACTACAGGGAGTGGCCAACGTCCTGACTTTC.

The chain recombines TRBV28 with TRBJ1-4; tentatively, D is TRBD1 (5 bases). Germline-derived CDR1 and CDR2 are MDHEN and SYDVKM. This CDR3 spans 15 amino acids. Trimming stripped 3 bases from V and 8 bases from J, with 16 bases between. For the CDR3, the DNA is TGTGCCAGCAGTTTTAGGCCGGGGGAAAGAGAAAAACTGTTTTTT. This gives the protein CASSFRPGEREKLFF. Supplemented by reference TRBV28 and TRBJ1-4, the full variable domain reads DVKVTQSSRYLVKRTGEKVFLECVQDMDHENMFWYRQDPGLGLRLIYFSYDVKMKEKGDIPEGYSVSREKKERFSLILESASTNQTSMYLCASSFRPGEREKLFFGSGTQLSVL.

The rearrangement links TRBV6-5 to TRBJ1-2, with 9 bases lining up with TRBD1. CDR1 and CDR2 (germline): MNHEY, SVGAGI. Losses at the gene ends were 8 bases for V and 7 bases for J; bases not matched to a gene: 11. CDR3 length: 14 amino acids. Written as DNA, the CDR3 is TGTGCCAGCCTTATCCAACAGGGGGCCGGTGGCTACACCTTC. Translated: CASLIQQGAGGYTF.

The chain joins TRBV7-2 to TRBJ1-5; tentatively, D is TRBD1 (6 bases). The CDR3 is 14 residues long. CDR1 SGHTA and CDR2 FQGNSA come from the germline V gene. V lost 2 bases, J lost 6 bases, and 11 bases lay in between. This CDR3 reads CASSLTQGPQPQHF. The DNA of the CDR3 is TGTGCCAGCAGCTTAACACAGGGCCCTCAGCCCCAGCATTTT.

This chain uses TRBV28 with TRBJ2-6; perhaps TRBD1 as D (6 bases). Germline lookup yields CDR1 MDHEN and CDR2 SYDVKM. Trimming removed 5 bases at V and 4 bases at J, with 12 bases between. The CDR3 totals 15 residues. The CDR3 sequence is CASSPQGPGANVLTF. For the CDR3, the DNA is TGTGCCAGCAGTCCACAGGGCCCCGGGGCCAACGTCCTGACTTTC. The full variable domain, with the rest looked up from reference TRBV28 and TRBJ2-6, is DVKVTQSSRYLVKRTGEKVFLECVQDMDHENMFWYRQDPGLGLRLIYFSYDVKMKEKGDIPEGYSVSREKKERFSLILESASTNQTSMYLCASSPQGPGANVLTFGAGSRLTVL.

This clone was counted a single time. The rearrangement joins TRBV5-1 to TRBJ2-1; 8 bases fit TRBD1. Germline V gene data show CDR1 as SGHRS and CDR2 as YFSETQ. This CDR3 is built from 16 residues. The ends lost 4 bases at V and 6 bases at J; junction bases unmatched: 12. The CDR3 DNA is TGCGCCAGCAGCCTGCGACAGGGGATCGGGCTCAATGAGCAGTTCTTC. It codes for CASSLRQGIGLNEQFF.

The V call is TRBV27, the J call TRBJ2-2, with D tentatively TRBD1 (5 bases). Germline CDR1 is MNHEY and CDR2 is SMNVEV (reference sequence). The CDR3 consists of 12 residues. V lost 5 bases and J 7 bases, leaving 8 bases between the germline ends. CDR3 DNA: TGTGCCAGCAGTGGGGCCGGCGGGGAGCTGTTTTTT. It specifies CASSGAGGELFF.

The gene calls are TRBV5-1 and TRBJ2-7; TRBD1 agrees at 7 bases. The CDR3 is 16 amino acids. The ends lost 0 bases at V and 3 bases at J; junction bases unmatched: 9. Germline CDR1 reads SGHRS; CDR2 reads YFSETQ. The CDR3 reads CASSLEVGQSFYEQYF. DNA for the CDR3: TGCGCCAGCAGCTTGGAGGTGGGACAGTCGTTCTACGAGCAGTACTTC.

The genes are TRBV28 and TRBJ1-1; tentatively, D is TRBD1 (6 bases). CDR3 size: 12 residues. Germline values: CDR1 MDHEN, CDR2 SYDVKM. Trimming took off 6 bases at V and 8 bases at J, with 13 bases between the two ends. The DNA for the CDR3 is TGTGCCAGCAGAGAGGACAGTTTGGAAGCTTTCTTT. It translates to CASREDSLEAFF.

The sample holds a few counts of this clone. V gene TRBV7-9 combines with J gene TRBJ2-2; perhaps TRBD2 as D (6 bases). The CDR3 totals 15 residues. The germline V and J ends were trimmed by 2 bases and 3 bases, with 10 bases remaining between them. Germline-derived CDR1 and CDR2 are SEHNR and FQNEAQ (reference sequence). CDR3 protein: CASSLTGVDTGELFF. The CDR3 coding sequence is TGTGCCAGCAGCTTAACGGGGGTGGACACCGGGGAGCTGTTTTTT.

The chain recombines TRBV19 with TRBJ1-1; D may be TRBD1 (5 bases). Germline V gene data show CDR1 as LNHDA and CDR2 as SQIVND (reference sequence). The CDR3 loop spans 14 amino acids. The ends were cut back, 10 bases at V and 3 bases at J, with 18 bases in the middle. The CDR3, as DNA: TGTGCCACAAGATGGGGGGAAGAGGACACTGAAGCTTTCTTT. This codes for CATRWGEEDTEAFF. Full variable domain (rest looked up from reference TRBV19 and TRBJ1-1): DGGITQSPKYLFRKEGQNVTLSCEQNLNHDAMYWYRQDPGQGLRLIYYSQIVNDFQKGDIAEGYSVSREKKESFPLTVTSAQKNPTAFYLCATRWGEEDTEAFFGQGTRLTVV.

Only one count was recorded for this clone. The chain joins TRBV15 to TRBJ2-1; 7 bases agree with TRBD1. The CDR3 contains 12 residues. CDR1 is LNHNV and CDR2 is YYDKDF in the germline V gene (reference sequence). Trimming cost V 1 base and J 10 bases; bases outside gene matches: 1. The CDR3 reads CATSRVTGEQFF. Written as DNA, the CDR3 is TGTGCCACCAGCAGAGTGACAGGGGAGCAGTTCTTC.

This chain links TRBV6-1 with TRBJ2-4; maybe TRBD1 (5 bases). CDR3 length equals 12 residues. V was clipped by 2 bases and J by 8 bases, with 7 bases between them. Germline V CDR1 and CDR2: MNHNS, SASEGT. CDR3 DNA sequence: TGTGCCAGCAGTGAATTGGGGCACATTCAGTACTTC. Protein sequence: CASSELGHIQYF.

This clone was observed once. One end of the junction is discordant with germline, which a read error may explain. Other DNA sequences from this sample encode an identical CDR3 as well. J is TRBJ1-5 and V is TRBV28; 9 bases are shared with TRBD1. CDR3 length: 15 amino acids. In germline, CDR1 is MDHEN, CDR2 SYDVKM. The CDR3 here is CASRKSDRGYQPQHF. The CDR3, as DNA: TGTGCCAGCAGAAAATCGGACAGGGGATATCAGCCCCAGCACTTT.

J is TRBJ2-5 and V is TRBV28; D might be TRBD1 (6 bases). The length of the CDR3 is 17 residues. CDR1 and CDR2 from the germline V gene are MDHEN and SYDVKM. Trimming removed 6 bases from V and 2 bases from J, with 22 bases in between. The CDR3 DNA is TGTGCCAGCAGCTCGATCCGGGACACACTACAGCAAGAGACCCAGTACTTC. Translation gives CASSSIRDTLQQETQYF. Full variable domain (remainder filled in from reference TRBV28 and TRBJ2-5): DVKVTQSSRYLVKRTGEKVFLECVQDMDHENMFWYRQDPGLGLRLIYFSYDVKMKEKGDIPEGYSVSREKKERFSLILESASTNQTSMYLCASSSIRDTLQQETQYFGPGTRLLVL.

This chain connects TRBV4-1 to TRBJ2-7; D is perhaps TRBD1 (5 bases). The CDR3 is 15 amino acids. V was pared by 1 base and J by 4 bases, with 14 bases between. Germline V gene sequence: CDR1 MGHRA, CDR2 YSYEKL. The CDR3, as DNA: TGCGCCAGCAGCCAAGGAAGGGGATTGGATTACGAGCAGTACTTC. Protein sequence: CASSQGRGLDYEQYF.

V is TRBV19 and J is TRBJ1-5; 8 nucleotides agree with TRBD1. The CDR3 sequence is 17 residues long. Trimming removed 5 bases from V and 0 bases from J; junction bases left unmatched: 9. CDR1 is LNHDA and CDR2 is SQIVND in the germline V gene (reference sequence). CDR3: CASSLRRDRISNQPQHF. The CDR3 bases are TGTGCCAGTAGTCTCCGCCGGGACAGGATTAGCAATCAGCCCCAGCATTTT.

V usage is TRBV28 and J usage is TRBJ2-2; 8 bases fit TRBD1. Germline values: CDR1 MDHEN, CDR2 SYDVKM. V shed 10 bases, J shed 1 base, and the junction held 5 bases outside the gene matches. This CDR3 region has 14 residues. CDR3 DNA: TGTGCCACCCCCGGGACAGGGAACACCGGGGAGCTGTTTTTT. It encodes CATPGTGNTGELFF.

This clone was observed a handful of times. This chain links TRBV27 with TRBJ2-2, with 11 bases fitting TRBD2. There are 18 residues in the CDR3. Unmatched junction bases numbered 14, after V lost 8 bases and J lost 3 bases. The V gene's germline CDR1 is MNHEY and CDR2 SMNVEV (reference sequence). CDR3 DNA sequence: TGTGCCAGCCCGAGCCTAGCGGGAGGCGAAAGGTACACCGGGGAGCTGTTTTTT. Its translation: CASPSLAGGERYTGELFF.

The chain uses TRBV10-3 and TRBJ1-6; TRBD1 agrees at 9 bases. Germline CDR1 reads ENHRY; CDR2 reads SYGVKD. J was trimmed by 7 bases and V by 9 bases; bases with no gene match: 1. The CDR3 extends over 12 amino acids. The CDR3 region is CAIQGANSPLHF. CDR3 DNA: TGTGCCATACAGGGGGCGAATTCACCCCTCCACTTT.